This T cell receptor beta chain was identified during a study of blood T cell repertoires in COVID-19. In this sample, this clone turned up a few times. Here immunoSEQ multiplex PCR was the method, and the copy in TCRdb shows in-frame clones only, minus some. The sample lists approximately 280,000 clones, 75% to 90% occurring once. Germline V lookup: CDR1 LGHNA, CDR2 YNFKEQ. This CDR3 has 16 amino acids. The V and J ends lost 1 base and 7 bases, in that order; junction bases with no gene match: 9. This receptor was identified in an older woman with acute or convalescent COVID-19. The sample consisted of peripheral blood. This sequence joins TRBV4-2 and TRBJ2-1; 8 bases are shared with TRBD1. The CDR3 DNA reads TGTGCCAGCAGCCAAGGCGGACAGGGAAGAGGGAATGAGCAGTTCTTC. Its protein is CASSQGGQGRGNEQFF.